Shown below are 28 T cell receptor beta chains from a single sample sequenced in a study of blood T cell repertoires in COVID-19. The repertoire was sequenced with immunoSEQ multiplex PCR; TCRdb's copy has only in-frame clones and lacks some. Of more than 150,000 clones in the sample, 60% to 80% were seen once. The sample comprised PBMCs or T cells enriched from blood (not recorded which). The origin of the receptors is a man aged 55 to 69 who had been exposed to COVID-19.

The rearrangement uses TRBV6-2 or TRBV6-3 and TRBJ2-7; 7 nucleotides agree with TRBD2. Germline values: CDR1 MNHEY, CDR2 SVGEGT. V trimming: 0 bases; J trimming: 4 bases; junction bases outside the gene matches: 6. The CDR3 loop spans 15 amino acids. The CDR3 DNA is TGTGCCAGCAGTTACTCGGCGGGAGCTGCGTACGAGCAGTACTTC. Translated: CASSYSAGAAYEQYF.

The rearrangement joins TRBV27 to TRBJ2-1; TRBD1 is a possible D gene (5 bases). CDR3 length: 15 amino acids. Germline CDR1 MNHEY, CDR2 SMNVEV (reference sequence). Trimming left V 6 bases short and J 2 bases short, with 14 bases between. CDR3 in amino acids: CASRKGQPAYNEQFF. The CDR3 DNA sequence: TGTGCCAGCAGGAAAGGACAACCCGCCTACAATGAGCAGTTCTTC.

The chain employs TRBV19 and TRBJ1-3; 7 nucleotides match TRBD1. The CDR3 length is 17 residues. V shed 2 bases, J shed 0 bases, and the junction held 7 bases outside the gene matches. Germline CDR1 reads LNHDA; CDR2 reads SQIVND (reference sequence). CDR3 protein: CASSIRRDSRSGNTIYF. CDR3 DNA: TGTGCCAGTAGTATAAGGCGGGACAGCCGCTCTGGAAACACCATATATTTT.

Points on this clone: A much bigger clone sits one base away, suggesting this may be a read error. The CDR3 sequence is CASSLGQMNTEAFF. In nucleotides, the CDR3 is TGTGCCAGCAGCTTAGGACAGATGAACACTGAAGCTTTCTTT. This chain links TRBV13 with TRBJ1-1; no firm D call. This CDR3 is built from 14 residues. V was pared by 0 bases and J by 0 bases, with 5 bases between. From germline, CDR1 is PRHDT and CDR2 FYEKMQ (reference sequence).

V usage is TRBV5-6 and J usage is TRBJ2-3; D is perhaps TRBD1 (5 bases). The CDR3 contains 14 residues. Trimming took off 1 base at V and 1 base at J, with 7 bases between the two ends. CDR1 and CDR2 from the germline V gene are SGHDT and YYEEEE. This chain's CDR3 is CASSLLRGTDTQYF. The CDR3 DNA is TGTGCCAGCAGCTTGCTCAGGGGCACAGATACGCAGTATTTT.

V and J are TRBV10-3 and TRBJ1-3, with TRBD1 matching over 7 bases. Per the germline V gene, CDR1 is ENHRY and CDR2 is SYGVKD. V lost 10 bases to trimming and J lost 3 bases; unmatched junction nucleotides: 12. The CDR3 spans 15 residues. Here the CDR3 DNA reads TGTGCCACCCAGATGGACAGGAACCGTGGAAACACCATATATTTT. Its protein product is CATQMDRNRGNTIYF.

The rearrangement links TRBV9 to TRBJ2-1; TRBD2 agrees at 7 bases. There are 15 residues in the CDR3. The J segment lost 9 bases and the V segment lost 0 bases, leaving 9 bases of the junction unmatched. Looked up from germline, CDR1 is SGDLS and CDR2 is YYNGEE. CDR3 sequence reads: CASSVARAGAGEQFF. CDR3 DNA sequence: TGTGCCAGCAGCGTAGCAAGGGCGGGAGCGGGTGAGCAGTTCTTC.

The chain has TRBV7-9 and TRBJ2-3; perhaps TRBD1 as D (6 bases). Germline CDR1 and CDR2: SEHNR and FQNEAQ (reference sequence). The CDR3 covers 17 residues. The V end lost 3 bases, the J end lost 1 base, and 17 bases lay between the germline ends. DNA for the CDR3: TGTGCCAGCAGCTTTCTAACAGGGAAAAAGGGCACAGATACGCAGTATTTT. Translated, it gives CASSFLTGKKGTDTQYF. The full variable domain, its missing parts supplied by reference TRBV7-9 and TRBJ2-3, is DTGVSQNPRHKITKRGQNVTFRCDPISEHNRLYWYRQTLGQGPEFLTYFQNEAQLEKSRLLSDRFSAERPKGSFSTLEIQRTEQGDSAMYLCASSFLTGKKGTDTQYFGPGTRLTVL.

The chain combines TRBV30 with TRBJ2-1; 11 bases are a match to TRBD2. The CDR3 is 17 residues long. In germline, CDR1 is GTSNPN, CDR2 SVGIG (reference sequence). The J segment lost 4 bases and the V segment lost 0 bases, leaving 8 bases of the junction unmatched. In DNA form, the CDR3 reads TGTGCCTGGAGTGTACTAGCGGGAGACCCGCGGTACAATGAGCAGTTCTTC. Residues: CAWSVLAGDPRYNEQFF.

The chain carries TRBV9 and TRBJ1-6; D is undetermined. Deletions cut 0 bases from V and 10 bases from J, with 11 bases between. Germline-derived CDR1 and CDR2 are SGDLS and YYNGEE. The CDR3 length is 14 residues. The CDR3 protein is CASSVGGLGSPLHF. CDR3 nucleotides: TGTGCCAGCAGCGTAGGCGGGTTGGGATCACCCCTCCACTTT.

The J gene is TRBJ2-7, the V gene TRBV5-1, with a tentative D call TRBD2 (5 bases). The CDR3 is 14 amino acids. The germline V gene has CDR1 SGHRS and CDR2 YFSETQ. The germline V and J ends were trimmed by 3 bases and 2 bases, with 12 bases remaining between them. CDR3: CASSSGSGPYEQYF. The CDR3 coding sequence is TGCGCCAGCAGCTCTGGGAGTGGACCCTACGAGCAGTACTTC.

This chain joins TRBV29-1 and TRBJ1-3; D remains ambiguous. The CDR3 covers 14 residues. V gave up 7 bases and J gave up 0 bases, with 13 bases separating them. The germline V gene encodes CDR1 SQVTM and CDR2 ANQGSEA. The CDR3 region has the DNA TGCAGCGGCACCGCGGGTCTCTCTGGAAACACCATATATTTT. Amino acid sequence: CSGTAGLSGNTIYF.

The V gene is TRBV19, the J gene TRBJ1-4, with 7 bases that match TRBD1. The CDR3 length is 15 residues. The germline V gene has CDR1 LNHDA and CDR2 SQIVND (reference sequence). V lost 4 bases and J lost 5; bases outside the gene matches: 7. The CDR3 DNA is TGTGCCAGTAGTACACAGGGGTCCCTCAATGAAAAACTGTTTTTT. Amino acid sequence: CASSTQGSLNEKLFF.

The chain links TRBV27 to TRBJ2-3, with 10 bases matching TRBD2. The CDR3 has 17 residues. The V and J ends lost 7 bases and 0 bases, in that order; junction bases with no gene match: 10. Germline assignment: CDR1 MNHEY and CDR2 SMNVEV (reference sequence). The CDR3 protein is CASTVFRTSGSTDTQYF. The CDR3 DNA sequence: TGTGCCAGCACCGTCTTCCGGACTAGCGGAAGCACAGATACGCAGTATTTT.

This chain links TRBV6-5 with TRBJ2-5; 7 bases are shared with TRBD2. The trim removed 5 bases at V and 5 bases at J, leaving 8 bases unmatched. This CDR3 is built from 14 residues. Germline CDR1 and CDR2: MNHEY and SVGAGI. The CDR3 loop reads CASSPYLGGETQYF. Written as DNA, the CDR3 is TGTGCCAGCAGTCCCTACCTGGGGGGGGAGACCCAGTACTTC.

This clone occurred once. This rearrangement joins TRBV7-2 to TRBJ2-1, with 9 bases identical to TRBD2. V lost 2 bases to trimming and J lost 0 bases; unmatched junction nucleotides: 2. Germline loops: CDR1 SGHTA, CDR2 FQGNSA. The CDR3 is made up of 16 amino acids. This CDR3 is CASSLSSGSSYNEQFF. The CDR3 bases are TGTGCCAGCAGCTTAAGTAGCGGGAGCTCCTACAATGAGCAGTTCTTC.

This clone was observed a handful of times. The J gene is TRBJ2-7, the V gene TRBV7-9; 12 bases line up with TRBD2. The CDR3 is 14 amino acids. Germline trimming cut 6 bases from V and 10 bases from J; bases unmatched to any gene: 10. Per the germline V gene, CDR1 is SEHNR and CDR2 is FQNEAQ (reference sequence). The CDR3 loop reads CASSSGTSGWVQYF. The DNA for the CDR3 is TGTGCCAGCAGTTCCGGGACTAGCGGGTGGGTACAGTACTTC.

The V and J genes are TRBV24-1 and TRBJ2-2; TRBD1 aligns across 8 bases. The CDR3 runs 16 residues. With V trimmed by 3 bases and J by 1 base, 3 bases remained unmatched. Germline-derived CDR1 and CDR2 are KGHDR and SFDVKD. CDR3 in DNA: TGTGCCACCAGTGATCCAGGGGGCCAGAACACCGGGGAGCTGTTTTTT. Its protein is CATSDPGGQNTGELFF.

The chain has TRBV7-9 and TRBJ2-2; 8 nucleotides match TRBD2. Germline values: CDR1 SEHNR, CDR2 FQNEAQ (reference sequence). The length of the CDR3 is 17 residues. The V gene end was trimmed by 3 bases and the J gene end by 4 bases; junction bases not matched to a gene: 10. In DNA form, the CDR3 reads TGTGCCAGCAGCTTCTTGGCGGGGGGTTTTTCCACCGGGGAGCTGTTTTTT. It codes for CASSFLAGGFSTGELFF. Drawing the rest from reference TRBV7-9 and TRBJ2-2, the complete variable domain is DTGVSQNPRHKITKRGQNVTFRCDPISEHNRLYWYRQTLGQGPEFLTYFQNEAQLEKSRLLSDRFSAERPKGSFSTLEIQRTEQGDSAMYLCASSFLAGGFSTGELFFGEGSRLTVL.

The rearrangement uses TRBV5-1 and TRBJ1-1, with 8 bases that match TRBD1. CDR3 length: 14 amino acids. V dropped 4 bases and J dropped 4; count of bases not matched to a gene: 6. The germline V gene encodes CDR1 SGHRS and CDR2 YFSETQ. In DNA form, the CDR3 reads TGCGCCAGCAGCCACGGACAGGGAGCCACTGAAGCTTTCTTT. It is translated as CASSHGQGATEAFF.

This chain links TRBV6-1 with TRBJ2-3, with a weak D call TRBD1 (6 bases). The CDR3 runs to 14 residues. The V and J ends lost 2 bases and 7 bases respectively, with 13 bases between them. Germline V gives CDR1 MNHNS, CDR2 SASEGT. CDR3 loop: CASSEQGMRNTQYF. The CDR3 region has the DNA TGTGCCAGCAGTGAACAGGGGATGAGGAATACGCAGTATTTT.

V and J are TRBV11-2 and TRBJ1-1; 10 nucleotides match TRBD1. This CDR3 contains 18 residues. J was trimmed by 5 bases and V by 6 bases; bases with no gene match: 18. Germline CDR1 reads SGHAT; CDR2 reads FQNNGV. CDR3 sequence: CASRSTGTGVSAVTEAFF. The CDR3 DNA reads as TGTGCCAGCAGGTCCACCGGGACAGGGGTATCAGCTGTTACTGAAGCTTTCTTT.

V and J are TRBV7-8 and TRBJ2-1; D is possibly TRBD1 (5 bases). Trimming removed 7 bases at V and 4 bases at J, with 35 bases between. This CDR3 has 21 amino acids. The germline gives CDR1 SGHVS, CDR2 FQNEAQ. The CDR3 sequence is CASTQWVSGRWGAVGYNEQFF. The CDR3 DNA is TGTGCCAGCACCCAATGGGTCTCAGGGCGGTGGGGTGCCGTGGGTTACAATGAGCAGTTCTTC.

This clone was observed a few times. The V gene is TRBV28, the J gene TRBJ2-7; 11 nucleotides line up with TRBD1. Per germline, CDR1 MDHEN and CDR2 SYDVKM. The CDR3 sequence is 17 residues long. V shed 6 bases, J shed 3 bases, and the junction held 13 bases outside the gene matches. This CDR3 is CASSPPGGTGGRYEQYF. The DNA of the CDR3 is TGTGCCAGCAGCCCGCCTGGCGGGACAGGGGGACGCTACGAGCAGTACTTC.

This sequence joins TRBV30 and TRBJ1-2, with 9 bases that match TRBD1. Germline lookup yields CDR1 GTSNPN and CDR2 SVGIG (reference sequence). Unmatched junction bases numbered 16, after V lost 0 bases and J lost 5 bases. This CDR3 comprises 18 residues. In DNA, the CDR3 is TGTGCCTGGAGTGTGATTGGAAAGGGACAGGGCCCCGGGTATGGCTACACCTTC. Translating gives CAWSVIGKGQGPGYGYTF.

V and J are TRBV7-8 and TRBJ1-5; D is uncertain. Per germline, CDR1 SGHVS and CDR2 FQNEAQ. The CDR3 spans 12 residues. Trimming took 8 bases from V and 2 from J, leaving 7 bases between them. The CDR3 loop reads CASRQGNQPQHF. The CDR3 DNA reads TGTGCCAGCCGGCAGGGCAATCAGCCCCAGCATTTT.

This clone was seen a handful of times. This rearrangement joins TRBV6-1 to TRBJ1-2, with 7 nucleotides matching TRBD1. The CDR3 totals 14 residues. V dropped 0 bases and J dropped 7; count of bases not matched to a gene: 5. Germline CDR1 is MNHNS and CDR2 is SASEGT. In DNA form, the CDR3 reads TGTGCCAGCAGTGAAGCGAACAGGGGAAGTGGCTACACCTTC. Residues: CASSEANRGSGYTF.

The chain carries TRBV28 and TRBJ1-1; no reliable D call. CDR3 size: 14 residues. Between the trimmed V and J ends, which lost 5 bases and 1 base, there was a span of 11 bases. Germline V gives CDR1 MDHEN, CDR2 SYDVKM. CDR3 region: CASSPPMRNTEAFF. CDR3 bases: TGTGCCAGCAGTCCCCCCATGAGGAACACTGAAGCTTTCTTT.